These 30 T cell receptor beta chains share one sample of origin, sequenced in a study of cytomegalovirus exposure and HLA in healthy donors (dated by TCRdb to 2015 to 2018). Libraries were constructed by the immunoSEQ multiplex PCR assay. For the multiplex PCR, a mixture combining 60 forward primers for TCR Vbeta segments and 13 reverse primers for TCR Jbeta segments was used. What TCRdb holds here is the immuneACCESS table cut down to in-frame rearrangements. Part of the clones is not present; checked against another copy, under half of the missing clones reflect an unresolved V gene, and the others are unexplained. The sample profile shows around 150,000 clones; 75% to 85% of them were found once. Approximately 1% of the sample is held by the ten biggest clonotypes. Sequencing used PBMCs. Receptors were obtained from a girl aged 2 to 9 in good health and CMV-seropositive.

To note about this clone: The sample has other DNA sequences that encode this CDR3 too. The chain couples TRBV4-1 to TRBJ1-1; no definite D call. This CDR3 has 14 amino acids. The germline gives CDR1 MGHRA, CDR2 YSYEKL. Trimming removed 1 base at V and 5 bases at J, with 11 bases between. Written as DNA, the CDR3 is TGCGCCAGCAGCCAAGTTACAGCGGTTACTGAAGCTTTCTTT. It codes for CASSQVTAVTEAFF.

J is TRBJ2-7 and V is TRBV14; a weak D match, TRBD2 (6 bases). CDR1 and CDR2 from the germline V gene are SGHDN and FVKESK. V dropped 2 bases and J dropped 3 bases, with 14 bases sitting between them. The CDR3 loop spans 15 amino acids. The CDR3 is CASSQTGVLRYEQYF. CDR3 DNA: TGTGCCAGCAGCCAAACGGGAGTTCTCCGCTACGAGCAGTACTTC.

The V gene is TRBV19, the J gene TRBJ2-7, with 8 bases identical to TRBD2. CDR3 length: 16 amino acids. The V segment lost 3 bases and the J segment 1 base; nucleotides outside the gene matches: 8. Germline-derived CDR1 and CDR2 are LNHDA and SQIVND (reference sequence). Written as DNA, the CDR3 is TGTGCCAGTAGTATGACAAGCTCGGGAGGGTCCTACGAGCAGTACTTC. Translating it yields CASSMTSSGGSYEQYF.

The genes are TRBV30 and TRBJ2-7, with TRBD1 matching over 9 bases. Trimming took 4 bases from V and 2 from J; bases not matched to a gene: 6. Germline CDR1 is GTSNPN and CDR2 is SVGIG (reference sequence). The CDR3 length is 14 residues. CDR3 amino acids: CAWNFGTGPYEQYF. The DNA for the CDR3 is TGTGCCTGGAACTTCGGGACAGGGCCCTACGAGCAGTACTTC.

The rearrangement links TRBV19 to TRBJ2-5; a weak D match, TRBD1 (5 bases). This CDR3 comprises 14 residues. V lost 5 bases to trimming and J lost 4 bases, with 14 bases between them. Germline lookup yields CDR1 LNHDA and CDR2 SQIVND (reference sequence). As DNA, the CDR3 is TGTGCCAGTAGTTTAAGGGGTTTTTCAGAGACCCAGTACTTC. Encoded protein: CASSLRGFSETQYF.

The chain carries TRBV18 and TRBJ1-3; tentative D call: TRBD1 (5 bases). V was shortened by 3 bases and J by 2 bases, with 17 bases between the two germline ends. There are 17 residues in the CDR3. The germline gives CDR1 KGHSH, CDR2 LQKENI. This CDR3 reads CASSPLSKTETGNTIYF. DNA of the CDR3: TGTGCCAGCTCACCCCTATCAAAGACAGAGACTGGAAACACCATATATTTT.

The V call is TRBV6-1, the J call TRBJ2-7, with D hard to call. CDR1 and CDR2 (germline): MNHNS, SASEGT. V was shortened by 2 bases and J by 7 bases, with 6 bases between the two germline ends. CDR3 length: 11 amino acids. In DNA form, the CDR3 reads TGTGCCAGCAGTGAACAGAGGGAGCAGTACTTC. This encodes CASSEQREQYF.

Comments on this clone: In the same sample, other DNA sequences code for this CDR3. The CDR3 bases are TGTGCCAGCAGCGCAGGACTAGCGGGGGGGGACATTCAGTACTTC. Amino acid sequence: CASSAGLAGGDIQYF. J is TRBJ2-4 and V is TRBV9; 15 bases are a match to TRBD2. This CDR3 spans 15 amino acids. Trimming at V came to 3 bases and at J to 8 bases, leaving 3 bases not matched to a gene. CDR1 is SGDLS and CDR2 is YYNGEE in the germline V gene.

The chain uses TRBV28 and TRBJ2-7; 10 bases agree with TRBD2. The CDR3 length is 16 residues. CDR1 is MDHEN, CDR2 SYDVKM, per germline. V was clipped by 8 bases and J by 0 bases; unmatched bases: 10. CDR3 sequence reads: CASLSGASGSSYEQYF. The CDR3 DNA follows: TGTGCCAGCTTAAGTGGAGCTAGCGGGAGCTCCTACGAGCAGTACTTC. The variable domain in full, completed from reference TRBV28 and TRBJ2-7, reads DVKVTQSSRYLVKRTGEKVFLECVQDMDHENMFWYRQDPGLGLRLIYFSYDVKMKEKGDIPEGYSVSREKKERFSLILESASTNQTSMYLCASLSGASGSSYEQYFGPGTRLTVT.

Only a few counts were recorded for this clone. The V gene is TRBV5-1, the J gene TRBJ2-7; possible D gene TRBD2, 6 bases. Germline-derived CDR1 and CDR2 are SGHRS and YFSETQ. V shed 4 bases and J shed 5 bases, with 16 bases lying between them. The CDR3 is 14 amino acids. As DNA, the CDR3 is TGCGCCAGCAGCCCAGGACGCGCGGGGAACGAGCAGTACTTC. Protein product: CASSPGRAGNEQYF.

The rearrangement joins TRBV19 to TRBJ2-6; D gene unclear. Looked up from germline, CDR1 is LNHDA and CDR2 is SQIVND (reference sequence). This CDR3 is 13 amino acids long. Trimming took 10 bases from V and 1 from J, leaving 8 bases between them. DNA for the CDR3: TGTGCCACCTCTTTATCTGGGGCCAACGTCCTGACTTTC. It codes for CATSLSGANVLTF.

Details on this clone: Its ends do not fully match the called genes, so a read error is possible. The chain has TRBV7-9 and TRBJ1-5, with TRBD1 identical over 8 bases. In germline, CDR1 is SEHNR, CDR2 FQNEAQ (reference sequence). The length of the CDR3 is 15 residues. The CDR3, as DNA: TGTTCCAGCAGTTCAGGGGGCGCGAGCAATCAGCCCCAGCATTTT. It yields the protein CSSSSGGASNQPQHF. The whole variable domain, remainder taken from reference TRBV7-9 and TRBJ1-5, is DTGVSQNPRHKITKRGQNVTFRCDPISEHNRLYWYRQTLGQGPEFLTYFQNEAQLEKSRLLSDRFSAERPKGSFSTLEIQRTEQGDSAMYLCSSSSGGASNQPQHFGDGTRLSIL.

This chain connects TRBV30 to TRBJ1-1; D is ambiguous. V lost 3 bases, J lost 5 bases, and 4 bases lay in between. Germline values: CDR1 GTSNPN, CDR2 SVGIG (reference sequence). The CDR3 covers 10 residues. CDR3 amino acids: CAWRETEAFF. CDR3 in DNA: TGTGCCTGGAGGGAGACTGAAGCTTTCTTT.

V gene TRBV29-1 combines with J gene TRBJ2-7, with D tentatively TRBD2 (6 bases). Germline CDR1 and CDR2: SQVTM and ANQGSEA. V shed 4 bases and J shed 3 bases, with 19 bases lying between them. The length of the CDR3 is 15 residues. In nucleotides, the CDR3 is TGCAGCGTTGTTGCGGGGACCCATCGCCTCTACGAGCAGTACTTC. Amino acids: CSVVAGTHRLYEQYF.

V is TRBV5-4 and J is TRBJ1-1; perhaps TRBD1 as D (6 bases). This CDR3 is 15 amino acids long. Trimming cost V 2 bases and J 1 base, with 12 bases left between them. Per the germline V gene, CDR1 is SGHNT and CDR2 is YYREEE (reference sequence). The CDR3 nucleotides are TGTGCCAGCAGCTTAGGGACAAACGCGAACACTGAAGCTTTCTTT. Translation gives CASSLGTNANTEAFF.

V usage is TRBV28 and J usage is TRBJ2-3; D gene unclear. V lost 3 bases and J lost 1, with 8 bases in between. Germline V gives CDR1 MDHEN, CDR2 SYDVKM. The CDR3 totals 14 residues. The CDR3 nucleotides read TGTGCCAGCAGTTTTTCCAGCGGCACAGATACGCAGTATTTT. Amino acid sequence: CASSFSSGTDTQYF.

The chain employs TRBV6-1 and TRBJ2-4, with 7 bases fitting TRBD1. The CDR3 is made up of 14 amino acids. Germline V gene lookup returns CDR1 MNHNS and CDR2 SASEGT. The V gene end was trimmed by 5 bases and the J gene end by 1 base; junction bases not matched to a gene: 2. CDR3 residues: CASSMTGAKNIQYF. CDR3 bases: TGTGCCAGCAGTATGACAGGGGCCAAAAACATTCAGTACTTC.

The chain recombines TRBV5-4 with TRBJ1-1, with D maybe TRBD1 (5 bases). CDR1 is SGHNT, CDR2 YYREEE, per germline (reference sequence). V was trimmed by 9 bases and J by 5 bases, leaving 14 bases between them. This CDR3 spans 12 amino acids. CDR3 in DNA: TGTGCCACCTCGGCGGGGGGGACTGAAGCTTTCTTT. It translates to CATSAGGTEAFF. The variable domain in full, with the rest retrieved from reference TRBV5-4 and TRBJ1-1, is ETGVTQSPTHLIKTRGQQVTLRCSSQSGHNTVSWYQQALGQGPQFIFQYYREEENGRGNFPPRFSGLQFPNYSSELNVNALELDDSALYLCATSAGGTEAFFGQGTRLTVV.

The chain couples TRBV20-1 to TRBJ2-5; D not certain. This CDR3 is built from 11 residues. Looked up from germline, CDR1 is DFQATT and CDR2 is SNEGSKA (reference sequence). V shed 6 bases and J shed 1 base, with 6 bases lying between them. The CDR3 is CSALPQETQYF. The DNA of the CDR3 is TGCAGTGCCCTCCCCCAAGAGACCCAGTACTTC.

The chain recombines TRBV10-3 with TRBJ1-1, with 7 bases lining up with TRBD1. Germline CDR1 reads ENHRY; CDR2 reads SYGVKD. Unmatched junction bases numbered 13, after V lost 5 bases and J lost 4 bases. The CDR3 consists of 16 residues. The CDR3 loop reads CAISPGKGAWITEAFF. CDR3 in DNA: TGTGCCATCAGTCCCGGTAAGGGGGCATGGATCACTGAAGCTTTCTTT.

A single count supports this clone. The chain links TRBV18 to TRBJ1-1; 10 positions match TRBD1. The V gene end was trimmed by 4 bases and the J gene end by 2 bases; junction bases not matched to a gene: 13. This CDR3 is built from 18 residues. The V gene's germline CDR1 is KGHSH and CDR2 LQKENI. Here the CDR3 reads CASSLYGLGQGFNTEAFF. The CDR3 DNA sequence: TGTGCCAGCTCACTCTACGGACTGGGACAGGGGTTTAACACTGAAGCTTTCTTT. The full variable domain, rest sourced from reference TRBV18 and TRBJ1-1, is NAGVMQNPRHLVRRRGQEARLRCSPMKGHSHVYWYRQLPEEGLKFMVYLQKENIIDESGMPKERFSAEFPKEGPSILRIQQVVRGDSAAYFCASSLYGLGQGFNTEAFFGQGTRLTVV.

The J gene is TRBJ2-7, the V gene TRBV28; TRBD1 matches at 9 bases. Trimming cost V 5 bases and J 6 bases; bases outside gene matches: 8. The CDR3 is made up of 14 amino acids. CDR1 is MDHEN, CDR2 SYDVKM, per germline. The CDR3, as DNA: TGTGCCAGCAGTCGCCGGGACAGGGTAACCGAGCAGTACTTC. Translation gives CASSRRDRVTEQYF.

This sequence joins TRBV20-1 and TRBJ2-2; D is ambiguous. With 0 bases removed from V and 8 bases from J, the gap between germline ends came to 4 bases. CDR1 and CDR2 from the germline V gene are DFQATT and SNEGSKA (reference sequence). The CDR3 consists of 11 residues. The CDR3 sequence is CSARDLGELFF. The CDR3 DNA sequence: TGCAGTGCTAGAGATCTAGGGGAGCTGTTTTTT.

The chain couples TRBV28 to TRBJ2-3; D remains unclear. Germline V gene data show CDR1 as MDHEN and CDR2 as SYDVKM. V dropped 2 bases and J dropped 0 bases, with 12 bases sitting between them. CDR3 length equals 16 residues. The CDR3 is CASSLGALTSTDTQYF. CDR3 nucleotide sequence: TGTGCCAGCAGTTTAGGCGCCCTGACTAGCACAGATACGCAGTATTTT.

Only one count was recorded for this clone. J is TRBJ2-1 and V is TRBV27; 14 nucleotides agree with TRBD2. V lost 6 bases and J lost 7; bases outside the gene matches: 5. Per the germline V gene, CDR1 is MNHEY and CDR2 is SMNVEV (reference sequence). The CDR3 contains 15 residues. CDR3 protein: CASSVGLAGGNEQFF. The CDR3 coding sequence is TGTGCCAGCAGCGTTGGACTAGCGGGAGGTAATGAGCAGTTCTTC.

The rearrangement joins TRBV7-9 to TRBJ1-1; D unresolved. The ends were cut back, 1 base at V and 5 bases at J, with 5 bases in the middle. The CDR3 has 12 amino acids. Germline V gives CDR1 SEHNR, CDR2 FQNEAQ (reference sequence). The CDR3 sequence is CASSLGETEAFF. In DNA form, the CDR3 reads TGTGCCAGCAGCTTAGGGGAGACTGAAGCTTTCTTT.

CDR3 DNA: TGTGCCAGTAGTAAGAAGCGGGGATCTGCCTACGAGCAGTACTTC. It yields the protein CASSKKRGSAYEQYF. V is TRBV19 and J is TRBJ2-7; 7 bases line up with TRBD2. In germline, CDR1 is LNHDA, CDR2 SQIVND (reference sequence). This CDR3 comprises 15 residues. The V and J ends lost 4 bases and 2 bases, in that order; junction bases with no gene match: 8.

The chain recombines TRBV21-1 with TRBJ2-1; TRBD1, the table's D call, lacks a check against the DNA. TRBV21-1 is classified as a pseudogene. The CDR3 loop spans 16 amino acids. The CDR3: CASSDPGGRVDNEQFF. The CDR3 nucleotides read TGTGCCAGCAGCGACCCAGGGGGTCGCGTGGACAATGAGCAGTTCTTC.

This chain links TRBV9 with TRBJ2-3; TRBD1 matches at 9 bases. The V gene's germline CDR1 is SGDLS and CDR2 YYNGEE. CDR3 length: 15 residues. The V gene end was trimmed by 0 bases and the J gene end by 2 bases; junction bases not matched to a gene: 1. Here the CDR3 reads CASSVGQGVTDTQYF. CDR3 in DNA: TGTGCCAGCAGCGTAGGACAGGGGGTCACAGATACGCAGTATTTT.

The V gene is TRBV6-6, the J gene TRBJ1-2; D perhaps matches TRBD1 (5 bases). Per germline, CDR1 MNHNY and CDR2 SVGAGI (reference sequence). V was pared by 5 bases and J by 4 bases, with 14 bases between. This CDR3 region has 14 residues. CDR3 sequence: CASSPGGETYGYTF. DNA for the CDR3: TGTGCCAGCAGTCCCGGGGGGGAAACCTATGGCTACACCTTC.